This T cell receptor beta chain was sequenced during a study of cytomegalovirus exposure and HLA in healthy donors. Primers: 60 Vbeta forward and 13 Jbeta reverse. Method: immunoSEQ multiplex PCR; TCRdb's copy keeps in-frame clones and lacks some. Of some 100,000 clones in the sample, 65% to 90% were seen once. Sequencing was performed on PBMCs. The sequence was collected from a woman aged 18 to 35 in good health and CMV-seronegative.

This CDR3 reads CASSPGQGRDTIYF. The CDR3, as DNA: TGCGCCAGCAGCCCTGGGCAGGGGAGAGACACCATATATTTT. The rearrangement uses TRBV4-3 and TRBJ1-3, with a possible D match to TRBD1 (6 bases). The V and J ends lost 4 bases and 8 bases respectively, with 15 bases between them. The CDR3 consists of 14 residues. Germline V CDR1 and CDR2: LGHNA, YSLEER.